The clone carrying this T cell receptor beta chain was counted only a few times. Antigen specificity is unknown. The entirety of the isolated RNA underwent reverse transcription, so expressed TCRB transcripts were sequenced. Libraries were prepared by immunoSEQ multiplex PCR; TCRdb keeps only in-frame clonotypes and omits some of them. Of over 600,000 clones listed, around 12% are singletons. The V gene's germline CDR1 is MNHNS and CDR2 SASEGT. The CDR3 sequence is 16 residues long. The V segment lost 4 bases and the J segment 6 bases; nucleotides outside the gene matches: 5. This sample was taken from a study of beta chain features in type 1 diabetes. Study-wide results and limits: In all four CD4+ subsets, TCRB CDR3 length was significantly, moderately reduced in type 1 diabetes.

The chain has TRBV6-1 and TRBJ2-3, with 15 bases fitting TRBD2. The sequence derives from a man aged 30-40 years with type 1 diabetes. The sequenced material came from naive CD4+ T cells from blood. DNA of the CDR3: TGTGCCAGCAGTGGGACTAGCGGGGGGGCCTCGGATACGCAGTATTTT. Protein sequence: CASSGTSGGASDTQYF.